One and the same sample provided the 11 T cell receptor beta chains below, sequenced in a study of cytomegalovirus exposure and HLA in healthy donors. Both 60 Vbeta primers and 13 Jbeta primers went into the PCR. Clones were sequenced by immunoSEQ multiplex PCR, and TCRdb holds only the in-frame ones, with some missing. The sample lists roughly 160,000 clones, approximately 79% occurring once. The source material was PBMCs. These receptors were collected from a male donor in good health and CMV-seronegative.

The chain joins TRBV7-9 to TRBJ1-2, with D possibly TRBD1 on 5 matching bases. Per the germline V gene, CDR1 is SEHNR and CDR2 is FQNEAQ (reference sequence). V was shortened by 1 base and J by 8 bases, with 11 bases between the two germline ends. CDR3 length: 13 amino acids. Here the CDR3 reads CASSLVSGLGYTF. The CDR3 coding sequence is TGTGCCAGCAGCTTAGTTTCAGGGCTCGGCTACACCTTC.

The V and J genes are TRBV7-9 and TRBJ2-1; 8 bases align to TRBD1. The V gene's germline CDR1 is SEHNR and CDR2 FQNEAQ (reference sequence). Germline trimming cut 4 bases from V and 4 bases from J; bases unmatched to any gene: 6. This CDR3 region has 15 residues. CDR3 nucleotides: TGTGCCAGCAGCTACACGGGACAGGTTTACAATGAGCAGTTCTTC. Protein product: CASSYTGQVYNEQFF.

This chain joins TRBV14 and TRBJ1-3; D gene ambiguous. V lost 3 bases to trimming and J lost 8 bases, with 8 bases between them. CDR1 and CDR2 from the germline V gene are SGHDN and FVKESK. The CDR3 loop spans 12 amino acids. The CDR3 DNA reads as TGTGCCAGCAGCCAGTCACGAGACACCATATATTTT. Its translation is CASSQSRDTIYF.

The chain joins TRBV5-6 to TRBJ1-4, with 9 bases matching TRBD1. In germline, CDR1 is SGHDT, CDR2 YYEEEE. CDR3 length: 14 residues. J lost 6 bases, V lost 5 bases, and 5 bases had no gene match. The CDR3 bases are TGTGCCAGCAGTACCGGGACAGGGTATGAAAAACTGTTTTTT. This translates into CASSTGTGYEKLFF.

In its sample, this clone was seen once. The V and J genes are TRBV2 and TRBJ2-3; a possible D gene is TRBD2 (7 bases). Germline CDR1 reads SNHLY; CDR2 reads FYNNEI. V dropped 5 bases and J dropped 0 bases, with 12 bases sitting between them. The CDR3 covers 15 residues. Here the CDR3 reads CASSTRGASTDTQYF. For the CDR3, the DNA is TGTGCCAGCAGTACCCGGGGGGCGAGCACAGATACGCAGTATTTT.

The rearrangement uses TRBV4-3 and TRBJ1-1, with a weak D call TRBD1 (6 bases). The CDR3 is 14 amino acids. V lost 3 bases, J lost 1 base, and 9 bases lay in between. Germline V lookup: CDR1 LGHNA, CDR2 YSLEER. The CDR3 loop reads CASSHYRENTEAFF. The CDR3 coding sequence is TGCGCCAGCAGCCATTACAGGGAGAACACTGAAGCTTTCTTT.

The V gene is TRBV18, the J gene TRBJ2-2, with D possibly TRBD1 on 6 matching bases. Germline lookup yields CDR1 KGHSH and CDR2 LQKENI. The length of the CDR3 is 16 residues. The germline V and J ends were trimmed by 3 bases and 4 bases, with 15 bases remaining between them. The CDR3 DNA follows: TGTGCCAGCTCACCGTTGGAAGGGGGTCGCACCGGGGAGCTGTTTTTT. Protein product: CASSPLEGGRTGELFF.

This clone came up once. The chain links TRBV7-8 to TRBJ2-2; 8 bases align to TRBD1. J lost 7 bases, V lost 6 bases, and 10 bases had no gene match. Germline assignment: CDR1 SGHVS and CDR2 FQNEAQ. The CDR3 sequence is 15 residues long. CDR3 nucleotide sequence: TGTGCCAGCAGTTCCTCCGACAGGGGCATCGGGGAGCTGTTTTTT. It translates to CASSSSDRGIGELFF.

The V call is TRBV5-1, the J call TRBJ1-4; 9 bases match TRBD1. CDR3 size: 14 residues. Germline assignment: CDR1 SGHRS and CDR2 YFSETQ. J lost 6 bases, V lost 3 bases, and 3 bases had no gene match. In DNA, the CDR3 is TGCGCCAGCAGCTCGGGACAGGGAGATGAAAAACTGTTTTTT. Translated, it gives CASSSGQGDEKLFF.

This clone was seen just once. J is TRBJ1-1 and V is TRBV25-1; 7 bases match TRBD1. The CDR3 runs to 15 residues. The trim removed 4 bases at V and 0 bases at J, leaving 5 bases unmatched. Germline loops: CDR1 MGHDK, CDR2 SYGVNS. The DNA of the CDR3 is TGTGCCAGCAGTGCGCGACAGGGCTTGAACACTGAAGCTTTCTTT. This gives the protein CASSARQGLNTEAFF.

The rearrangement uses TRBV7-9 and TRBJ2-5; perhaps TRBD2 as D (5 bases). Trimming pared 5 bases from V and 11 bases from J, leaving 18 bases between. Germline CDR1 SEHNR, CDR2 FQNEAQ (reference sequence). The length of the CDR3 is 13 residues. CDR3: CASSQPGNQLQYF. DNA for the CDR3: TGTGCCAGCAGCCAACCCGGGAACCAGCTGCAGTACTTC.